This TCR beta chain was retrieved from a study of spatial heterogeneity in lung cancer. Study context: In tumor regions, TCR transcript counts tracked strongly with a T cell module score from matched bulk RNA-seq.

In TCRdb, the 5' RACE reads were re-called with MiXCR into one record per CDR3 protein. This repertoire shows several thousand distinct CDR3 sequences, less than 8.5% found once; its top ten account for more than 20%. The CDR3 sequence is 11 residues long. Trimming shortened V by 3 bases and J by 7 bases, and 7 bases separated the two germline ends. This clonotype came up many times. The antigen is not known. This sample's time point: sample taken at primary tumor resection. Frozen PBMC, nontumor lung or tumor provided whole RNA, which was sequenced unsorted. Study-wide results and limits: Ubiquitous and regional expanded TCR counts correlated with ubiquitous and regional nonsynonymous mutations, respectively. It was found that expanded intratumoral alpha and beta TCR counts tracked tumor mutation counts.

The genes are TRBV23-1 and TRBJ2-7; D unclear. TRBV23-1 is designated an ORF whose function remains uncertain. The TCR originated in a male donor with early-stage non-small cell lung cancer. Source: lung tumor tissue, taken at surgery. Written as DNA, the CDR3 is TGCGCCAGCAGTCATATGTGGGAGCAGTACTTC. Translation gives CASSHMWEQYF.